The TCR beta chain under discussion was sequenced for a study of T cell repertoires in cytomegalovirus infection. Overall study: From public TCR beta signatures came an indication of both CMV infection and matching HLA type.

Germline lookup yields CDR1 SGHKS and CDR2 YYEKEE (reference sequence). This CDR3 is built from 15 residues. The V end lost 1 base, the J end lost 2 bases, and 10 bases lay between the germline ends. TCRdb used MiXCR to reprocess the reads, holding one entry per CDR3 protein. The sample holds approximately 910,000 distinct CDR3 sequences, 25% to 40% seen once. This clonotype was observed a few times. The target antigen is unknown. Findings and limits, study-wide: In two of eight donors, the top clonotype was HLA-C-restricted CMV-specific. Individuals carrying CMV plus the relevant HLA were identified by cumulative frequency of public TCR beta families.

V and J are TRBV5-5 and TRBJ1-5; D is perhaps TRBD1 (5 bases). Sequencing used cultured CD8+ T cells from PBMCs, obtained from culture after CMV antigen stimulation. This receptor was identified in a human donor in good health (CMV status not recorded). Some clones in this sample may be carry-over from other donors' samples. The CDR3 sequence is CASSLNGGGNQPQHF. CDR3 sequence (DNA): TGTGCCAGCAGCTTGAACGGGGGAGGCAATCAGCCCCAGCATTTT.